This T cell receptor beta chain was found in a study of post-analysis software for immune sequencing data. Study-wide findings and caveats: TRBV segments more frequent in patients than in controls numbered roughly five and included TRBV5-6, TRBV5-1 and TRBV20-1. With F measure, samples from one preparation batch clustered together strongly.

As concerns this clonotype: No antigen is known for it.

The library was made from cDNA and included unique molecular identifiers. A population of about 1 to 11 million T cells gave rise to about half a million cDNA molecules. TCRdb used MiXCR to reprocess the PCR reads, holding one entry per CDR3 protein. Of hundreds of thousands of distinct CDR3 sequences in the sample, under 55% were seen once. Per the germline V gene, CDR1 is SGHTA and CDR2 is FQGNSA. CDR3 length: 14 amino acids. Between the trimmed V and J ends, which lost 5 bases and 2 bases, there was a span of 13 bases. This clonotype was sampled from a girl aged 5 to 17 with multiple sclerosis. The J gene is TRBJ2-7, the V gene TRBV7-2; tentatively, D is TRBD2 (5 bases). The sample comprised blood. CDR3 sequence: CASSPDPGAYEQYF. The CDR3 coding sequence is TGTGCCAGCAGCCCCGATCCCGGGGCCTACGAGCAGTACTTC.